This T cell receptor (beta chain) was sequenced for a study of human T cells and chemical hapten exposure. About the study: Enrolled patients were predominantly female and had alopecia areata, totalis or universalis.

TCRdb reanalysed the RACE reads using MiXCR and keeps one entry per CDR3 protein. The table has about 350,000 distinct CDR3 sequences, roughly 6.3% seen once. V was cut by 2 bases and J by 7 bases, with 11 bases left in between. The length of the CDR3 is 14 residues. This clonotype has just one count. Specified time point: patch test 2, 6 weeks after DPC sensitization. As for treatment: therapeutic diphenylcyclopropenone sensitization with weekly scalp DPC. The material sequenced was whole blood, taken in connection with sensitization to the hapten diphenylcyclopropenone (DPC). The clonotype originates from a young woman with alopecia areata. Some clones in this sample may be carry-over from other donors' samples. The chain has TRBV12-3 or TRBV12-4 and TRBJ2-2; D is perhaps TRBD1 (7 bases). As DNA, the CDR3 is TGTGCCAGCAGTTTAACAGGGGAGGACGGGGAGCTGTTTTTT. It specifies CASSLTGEDGELFF.